A single sample is the source of the 32 T cell receptor beta chains below, sequenced in a study of PD-1 blockade in classical Hodgkin lymphoma. Each patient's relapse followed autologous stem cell transplantation, and brentuximab vedotin exposure varied. Measured with immunoSEQ multiplex PCR; TCRdb has only the in-frame clones, and not every one. The sample includes 30,000 to 50,000 clones, 60% to 85% of them seen just once. The material sequenced was peripheral blood mononuclear cells (PBMCs), taken at baseline. These receptors all stem from a human donor with classical Hodgkin lymphoma.

This rearrangement joins TRBV10-1 to TRBJ1-2; D remains unclear. Deletions cut 0 bases from V and 8 bases from J, with 10 bases between. The CDR3 sequence is 13 residues long. Germline CDR1 reads WNHNN; CDR2 reads SYGVQD (reference sequence). CDR3 bases: TGCGCCAGCAGTGAGTCTGAGACACGGGGCTACACCTTC. Translated, it gives CASSESETRGYTF.

The chain couples TRBV10-3 to TRBJ1-1; the D gene is possibly TRBD1 (5 bases). V lost 8 bases, J lost 1 base, and 17 bases lay in between. This CDR3 comprises 15 residues. The V gene's germline CDR1 is ENHRY and CDR2 SYGVKD. The CDR3 DNA follows: TGTGCCATCCGTCCCAGGGAATCCGGGAACACTGAAGCTTTCTTT. Translation gives CAIRPRESGNTEAFF.

Here the CDR3 reads CASSLLAGGTDTQYF. Written as DNA, the CDR3 is TGTGCCAGCAGCCTACTAGCGGGAGGAACAGATACGCAGTATTTT. The chain is built from TRBV7-6 and TRBJ2-3; 12 nucleotides align to TRBD2. The V segment lost 5 bases and the J segment 3 bases; nucleotides outside the gene matches: 3. The CDR3 contains 15 residues. Germline-derived CDR1 and CDR2 are SGHVS and FNYEAQ.

This clone was seen a few times. The chain combines TRBV28 with TRBJ1-4; D remains ambiguous. This CDR3 comprises 20 residues. V shed 1 base and J shed 0 bases, with 21 bases lying between them. The germline gives CDR1 MDHEN, CDR2 SYDVKM. CDR3 amino acids: CASSLLVSGQPLATNEKLFF. CDR3 sequence (DNA): TGTGCCAGCAGTTTATTAGTGTCGGGTCAGCCACTTGCAACTAATGAAAAACTGTTTTTT.

The V call is TRBV6-1, the J call TRBJ1-1, with D possibly matching TRBD1 (6 bases). Germline V CDR1 and CDR2: MNHNS, SASEGT. V lost 7 bases, J lost 0 bases, and 15 bases lay in between. This CDR3 contains 15 residues. The CDR3: CASTKGGILNTEAFF. The CDR3 DNA sequence: TGTGCCAGCACCAAGGGGGGGATACTGAACACTGAAGCTTTCTTT.

The chain recombines TRBV28 with TRBJ2-3, with TRBD2 identical over 7 bases. Trimming cost V 5 bases and J 3 bases; bases outside gene matches: 8. The CDR3 spans 15 residues. Germline CDR1 is MDHEN and CDR2 is SYDVKM. The CDR3 spells CASSTRLAGTDTQYF. The CDR3 coding sequence is TGTGCCAGCAGTACCAGACTAGCCGGTACAGATACGCAGTATTTT.

The V gene is TRBV29-1, the J gene TRBJ2-7; the match to TRBD1 covers 9 bases. The V gene's germline CDR1 is SQVTM and CDR2 ANQGSEA. This CDR3 is built from 14 residues. Trimming removed 6 bases from V and 3 bases from J; junction bases left unmatched: 9. CDR3 protein: CSVVRDRAGYEQYF. The DNA of the CDR3 is TGCAGCGTCGTCCGGGACAGGGCGGGCTACGAGCAGTACTTC.

The chain uses TRBV2 and TRBJ2-2; TRBD1 agrees at 11 bases. This CDR3 spans 16 amino acids. V dropped 1 base and J dropped 6; count of bases not matched to a gene: 4. CDR1 is SNHLY, CDR2 FYNNEI, per germline. CDR3 protein: CASSEGGTGGSGELFF. CDR3 DNA sequence: TGTGCCAGCAGTGAAGGAGGGACAGGGGGTTCCGGGGAGCTGTTTTTT.

This rearrangement joins TRBV28 to TRBJ1-1; no reliable D call. The germline gives CDR1 MDHEN, CDR2 SYDVKM. This CDR3 contains 13 residues. V lost 3 bases and J 3 bases, leaving 8 bases between the germline ends. CDR3 DNA sequence: TGTGCCAGCAGTTTTCCCGGGGACACTGAAGCTTTCTTT. It specifies CASSFPGDTEAFF. Based on the CDR3 plus reference TRBV28 and TRBJ1-1, the full variable domain is DVKVTQSSRYLVKRTGEKVFLECVQDMDHENMFWYRQDPGLGLRLIYFSYDVKMKEKGDIPEGYSVSREKKERFSLILESASTNQTSMYLCASSFPGDTEAFFGQGTRLTVV.

The chain is built from TRBV2 and TRBJ2-7, with 7 bases aligning to TRBD1. CDR1 is SNHLY and CDR2 is FYNNEI in the germline V gene. V was clipped by 3 bases and J by 3 bases; unmatched bases: 8. This CDR3 is built from 15 residues. In nucleotides, the CDR3 is TGTGCCAGCAGTGATTCTAGGACAGGAAACTACGAGCAGTACTTC. Its translation: CASSDSRTGNYEQYF.

The gene calls are TRBV14 and TRBJ2-7, with D unclear. The CDR3 length is 11 residues. Germline V gives CDR1 SGHDN, CDR2 FVKESK. V gave up 1 base and J gave up 2 bases, with 0 bases separating them. For the CDR3, the DNA is TGTGCCAGCAGCCAAGCCTACGAGCAGTACTTC. This encodes CASSQAYEQYF.

This clone has a single count. This chain connects TRBV4-3 to TRBJ1-1; TRBD1 matches at 10 bases. V lost 4 bases and J lost 6; bases outside the gene matches: 5. The germline V gene has CDR1 LGHNA and CDR2 YSLEER. The CDR3 extends over 14 amino acids. The CDR3 nucleotides are TGCGCCAGCAGCCGCGGACAGGGGGATTCTGAAGCTTTCTTT. Amino acids: CASSRGQGDSEAFF.

The V call is TRBV9, the J call TRBJ2-3, with TRBD1 matching over 9 bases. The CDR3 has 13 amino acids. V lost 7 bases, J lost 5 bases, and 5 bases stayed unmatched. The germline CDR1 and CDR2 sequences are SGDLS and YYNGEE. CDR3 in amino acids: CASQGQGRDTQYF. CDR3 coding DNA: TGTGCCAGCCAGGGACAGGGTAGAGATACGCAGTATTTT.

This rearrangement joins TRBV5-1 to TRBJ2-3, with 7 bases lining up with TRBD1. The CDR3 has 13 residues. After removal of 7 bases from V and 1 base from J, the junction contained 3 bases not matched to a gene. Germline CDR1 SGHRS, CDR2 YFSETQ. The CDR3 region is CASETGGTDTQYF. DNA of the CDR3: TGCGCCAGCGAAACAGGGGGCACAGATACGCAGTATTTT.

The chain couples TRBV7-3 to TRBJ2-3, with 9 bases identical to TRBD2. The CDR3 runs to 16 residues. J gave up 2 bases and V 1 base, and 4 bases lay outside the gene matches. Germline CDR1 reads SGHTA; CDR2 reads FQGTGA. CDR3 DNA sequence: TGTGCCAGCAGCTTAATCGGCGGGAGGGCCACAGATACGCAGTATTTT. This translates into CASSLIGGRATDTQYF. Based on the CDR3 plus reference TRBV7-3 and TRBJ2-3, the full variable domain is GAGVSQTPSNKVTEKGKYVELRCDPISGHTALYWYRQSLGQGPEFLIYFQGTGAADDSGLPNDRFFAVRPEGSVSTLKIQRTERGDSAVYLCASSLIGGRATDTQYFGPGTRLTVL.

J is TRBJ2-3 and V is TRBV6-6, with D perhaps matching TRBD2 (5 bases). With 7 bases removed from V and 6 bases from J, the gap between germline ends came to 17 bases. This CDR3 comprises 14 residues. CDR1 is MNHNY and CDR2 is SVGAGI in the germline V gene (reference sequence). In DNA, the CDR3 is TGTGCCAGCATCCGTCAAGGACTGTTCGATACGCAGTATTTT. This gives the protein CASIRQGLFDTQYF.

In regard to this clone: Distinct nucleotide sequences in the sample also encode this CDR3. The rearrangement joins TRBV2 to TRBJ1-1; D remains unclear. The CDR3 totals 11 residues. Germline V gives CDR1 SNHLY, CDR2 FYNNEI. V lost 6 bases to trimming and J lost 3 bases, with 5 bases between them. CDR3 residues: CASSYDTEAFF. In DNA form, the CDR3 reads TGTGCCAGCAGCTACGACACTGAAGCTTTCTTT.

The V gene is TRBV9, the J gene TRBJ2-2; no clear D gene. CDR3 length: 13 residues. The germline V gene has CDR1 SGDLS and CDR2 YYNGEE. The V gene lost 0 bases and the J gene lost 6 bases, with 6 bases spanning the gap. The CDR3: CASSVGQAGELFF. In DNA form, the CDR3 reads TGTGCCAGCAGCGTAGGTCAGGCCGGGGAGCTGTTTTTT.

The rearrangement joins TRBV7-2 to TRBJ2-3, with 13 positions matching TRBD2. After removal of 4 bases from V and 1 base from J, the junction contained 2 bases not matched to a gene. The CDR3 is made up of 16 amino acids. Germline V lookup: CDR1 SGHTA, CDR2 FQGNSA. The CDR3 here is CASSYGLAGGTDTQYF. The CDR3 DNA reads as TGTGCCAGCAGCTACGGACTAGCGGGAGGCACAGATACGCAGTATTTT.

This chain joins TRBV28 and TRBJ1-4; no definite D call. Trimming removed 5 bases at V and 0 bases at J, with 10 bases between. The CDR3 spans 15 residues. Germline loops: CDR1 MDHEN, CDR2 SYDVKM. The CDR3: CASSRRESTNEKLFF. Here the CDR3 DNA reads TGTGCCAGCAGTCGAAGGGAATCAACTAATGAAAAACTGTTTTTT.

V and J are TRBV19 and TRBJ2-7; D is perhaps TRBD1 or TRBD2 (5 bases each). This CDR3 has 15 amino acids. Germline loops: CDR1 LNHDA, CDR2 SQIVND (reference sequence). The V end lost 5 bases, the J end lost 2 bases, and 16 bases lay between the germline ends. DNA for the CDR3: TGTGCCAGTAGTTCCCCGGGACCGAGGCCCTACGAGCAGTACTTC. It codes for CASSSPGPRPYEQYF.

In DNA form, the CDR3 reads TGCGCCAGCAGTGAATTTAGCGGGAGGGCCTACGAGCAGTACTTC. The encoded protein is CASSEFSGRAYEQYF. The chain recombines TRBV10-2 with TRBJ2-7, with 11 bases matching TRBD2. This CDR3 contains 15 residues. Germline values: CDR1 WSHSY, CDR2 SAAADI. V dropped 3 bases and J dropped 2; count of bases not matched to a gene: 3.

This chain links TRBV6-5 with TRBJ1-3, with D unclear. Per germline, CDR1 MNHEY and CDR2 SVGAGI. The V gene lost 0 bases and the J gene lost 4 bases, with 7 bases spanning the gap. The CDR3 extends over 14 amino acids. CDR3 protein: CASSYSLQGNTIYF. The CDR3 DNA reads TGTGCCAGCAGTTACTCGTTGCAGGGAAACACCATATATTTT.

This clone was seen more than once but under ten times. This chain connects TRBV9 to TRBJ2-7; D not certain. The CDR3 spans 15 residues. The ends were cut back, 1 base at V and 0 bases at J, with 11 bases in the middle. CDR1 is SGDLS, CDR2 YYNGEE, per germline. The CDR3 here is CASSVSAASSYEQYF. The CDR3 DNA follows: TGTGCCAGCAGCGTATCGGCGGCTAGCTCCTACGAGCAGTACTTC.

This chain links TRBV28 with TRBJ2-7, with 8 bases identical to TRBD2. Germline CDR1 is MDHEN and CDR2 is SYDVKM. Trimming at V came to 7 bases and at J to 5 bases, leaving 10 bases not matched to a gene. The CDR3 spans 14 residues. The CDR3: CASKSIAGRHEQYF. CDR3 nucleotide sequence: TGTGCCAGCAAGAGTATAGCGGGGAGACACGAGCAGTACTTC.

In its sample, this clone was seen a few times. This chain connects TRBV6-1 to TRBJ2-7; 11 bases agree with TRBD1. Germline CDR1 MNHNS, CDR2 SASEGT. The CDR3 extends over 12 amino acids. J was trimmed by 4 bases and V by 8 bases; bases with no gene match: 1. The CDR3 here is CASGDRGYEQYF. Written as DNA, the CDR3 is TGTGCCAGCGGGGACAGGGGGTACGAGCAGTACTTC.

This clone came up once. The rearrangement uses TRBV6-9 and TRBJ2-7; unclear D gene. Germline assignment: CDR1 MNHGY and CDR2 SVAAGI. V dropped 3 bases and J dropped 2 bases, with 11 bases sitting between them. The CDR3 is made up of 14 amino acids. The CDR3 here is CASSYLRSAYEQYF. CDR3 in DNA: TGTGCCAGCAGTTACTTGCGGTCCGCCTACGAGCAGTACTTC.

This chain links TRBV27 with TRBJ1-5; possible D gene TRBD1, 6 bases. The CDR3 consists of 16 residues. The germline CDR1 and CDR2 sequences are MNHEY and SMNVEV (reference sequence). V lost 5 bases and J 1 base, leaving 15 bases between the germline ends. The CDR3 is CASSTYRVSSNQPQHF. In DNA, the CDR3 is TGTGCCAGCAGTACATACAGGGTTTCAAGCAATCAGCCCCAGCATTTT.

The V and J genes are TRBV7-2 and TRBJ1-3; 7 bases line up with TRBD1. Trimming cost V 0 bases and J 0 bases; bases outside gene matches: 5. Germline V gene lookup returns CDR1 SGHTA and CDR2 FQGNSA. The CDR3 spans 17 residues. In nucleotides, the CDR3 is TGTGCCAGCAGCTTAGCGGGGACAGCGAACTCTGGAAACACCATATATTTT. Its translation is CASSLAGTANSGNTIYF.

The chain has TRBV6-5 and TRBJ1-1, with D maybe TRBD1 (5 bases). This CDR3 contains 14 residues. Germline values: CDR1 MNHEY, CDR2 SVGAGI. V lost 6 bases to trimming and J lost 6 bases, with 17 bases between them. CDR3 residues: CASRSTGRSPEAFF. The CDR3 DNA is TGTGCCAGCAGGTCCACAGGACGTTCGCCTGAAGCTTTCTTT.

The chain links TRBV15 to TRBJ2-2; D is unresolved. V lost 3 bases to trimming and J lost 4 bases, with 15 bases between them. The CDR3 is 16 residues long. The germline gives CDR1 LNHNV, CDR2 YYDKDF (reference sequence). CDR3 sequence: CATSSYSYPSTGELFF. The CDR3 DNA reads TGTGCCACCAGCAGCTACAGCTACCCAAGCACCGGGGAGCTGTTTTTT.

This clone has a count of ten or more. The V gene is TRBV7-6, the J gene TRBJ1-6; 8 bases are a match to TRBD1. V was clipped by 5 bases and J by 12 bases; unmatched bases: 6. The V gene's germline CDR1 is SGHVS and CDR2 FNYEAQ. This CDR3 region has 13 residues. CDR3 nucleotides: TGTGCCAGCAGCCCGACAGGGGTGGAACCCCTCCACTTT. Amino acids: CASSPTGVEPLHF.